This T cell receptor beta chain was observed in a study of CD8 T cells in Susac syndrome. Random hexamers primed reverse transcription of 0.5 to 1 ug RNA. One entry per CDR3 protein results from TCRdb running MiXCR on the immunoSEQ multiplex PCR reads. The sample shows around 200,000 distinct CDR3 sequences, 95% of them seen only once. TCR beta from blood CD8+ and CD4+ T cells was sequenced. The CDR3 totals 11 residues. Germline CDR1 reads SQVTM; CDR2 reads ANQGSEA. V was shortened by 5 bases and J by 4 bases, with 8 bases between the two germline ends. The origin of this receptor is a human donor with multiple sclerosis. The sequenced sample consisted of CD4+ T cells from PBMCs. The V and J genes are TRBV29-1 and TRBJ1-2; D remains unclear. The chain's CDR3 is CSVHSFYGYTF. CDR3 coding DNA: TGCAGCGTTCACAGCTTCTATGGCTACACCTTC.